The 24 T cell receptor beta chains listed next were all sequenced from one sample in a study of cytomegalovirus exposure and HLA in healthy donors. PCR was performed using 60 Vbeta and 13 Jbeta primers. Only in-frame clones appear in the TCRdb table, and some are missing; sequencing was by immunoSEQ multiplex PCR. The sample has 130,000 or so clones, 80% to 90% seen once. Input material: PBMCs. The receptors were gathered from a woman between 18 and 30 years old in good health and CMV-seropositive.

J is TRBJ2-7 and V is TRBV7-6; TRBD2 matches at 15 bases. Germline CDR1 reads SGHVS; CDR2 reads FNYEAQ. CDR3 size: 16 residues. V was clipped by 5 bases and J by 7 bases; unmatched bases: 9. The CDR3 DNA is TGTGCCAGCAGCAAGGGGACTAGCGGGGGGAAGGGTGAGCAGTACTTC. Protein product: CASSKGTSGGKGEQYF.

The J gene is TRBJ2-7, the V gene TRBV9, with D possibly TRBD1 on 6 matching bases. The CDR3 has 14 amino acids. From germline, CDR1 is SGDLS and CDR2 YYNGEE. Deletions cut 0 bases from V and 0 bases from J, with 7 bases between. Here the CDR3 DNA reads TGTGCCAGCAGCGTAGGGGGGCCCTCCTACGAGCAGTACTTC. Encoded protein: CASSVGGPSYEQYF.

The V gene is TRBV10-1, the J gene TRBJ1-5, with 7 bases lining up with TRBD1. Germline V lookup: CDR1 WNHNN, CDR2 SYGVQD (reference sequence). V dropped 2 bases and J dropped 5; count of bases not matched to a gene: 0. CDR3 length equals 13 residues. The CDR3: CASSEGTDQPQHF. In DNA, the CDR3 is TGCGCCAGCAGTGAGGGGACAGATCAGCCCCAGCATTTT.

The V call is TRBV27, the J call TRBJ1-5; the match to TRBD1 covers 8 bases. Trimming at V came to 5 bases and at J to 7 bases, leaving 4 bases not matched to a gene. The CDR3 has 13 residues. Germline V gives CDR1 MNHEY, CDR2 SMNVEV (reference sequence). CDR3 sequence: CASSRNRGQPQHF. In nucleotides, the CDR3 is TGTGCCAGCAGTCGGAACAGGGGGCAGCCCCAGCATTTT.

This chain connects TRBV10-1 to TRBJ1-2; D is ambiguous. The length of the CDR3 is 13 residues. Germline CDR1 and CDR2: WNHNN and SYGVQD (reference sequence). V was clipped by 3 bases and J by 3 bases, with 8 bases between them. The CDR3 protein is CASSDNSYYGYTF. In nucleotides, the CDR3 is TGCGCCAGCAGTGATAACTCTTACTATGGCTACACCTTC.

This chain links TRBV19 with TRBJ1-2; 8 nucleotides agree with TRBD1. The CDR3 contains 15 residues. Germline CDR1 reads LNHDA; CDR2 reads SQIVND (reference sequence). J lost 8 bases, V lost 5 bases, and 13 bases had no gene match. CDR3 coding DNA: TGTGCCAGTAGTCCACAGTGGGCAGGGGGCTTCGGCTACACCTTC. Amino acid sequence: CASSPQWAGGFGYTF.

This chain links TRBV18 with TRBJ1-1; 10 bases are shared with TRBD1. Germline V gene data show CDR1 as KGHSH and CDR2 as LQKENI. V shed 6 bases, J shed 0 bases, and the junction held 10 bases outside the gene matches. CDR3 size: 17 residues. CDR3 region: CASSAGTGEDLNTEAFF. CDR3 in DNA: TGTGCCAGCTCCGCCGGGACAGGGGAAGACCTGAACACTGAAGCTTTCTTT.

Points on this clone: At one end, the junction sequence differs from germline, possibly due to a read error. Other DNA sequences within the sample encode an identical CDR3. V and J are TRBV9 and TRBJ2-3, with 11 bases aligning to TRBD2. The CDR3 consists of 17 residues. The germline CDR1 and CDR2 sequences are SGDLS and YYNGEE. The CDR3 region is CASSVGFSGGAGDTQYF. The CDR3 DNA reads TGCGCCAGCAGCGTAGGGTTTAGCGGGGGGGCGGGAGATACGCAGTATTTT.

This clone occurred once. DNA for the CDR3: TGTGCCAGCAGCGTAGCGGCGGATAGCTCCTACGAGCAGTACTTC. Its protein product is CASSVAADSSYEQYF. This chain joins TRBV9 and TRBJ2-5; unclear D gene. The tail of the sequence fits TRBJ2-7 better, so the J call may be wrong. This CDR3 is 15 amino acids long. Germline V gene sequence: CDR1 SGDLS, CDR2 YYNGEE.

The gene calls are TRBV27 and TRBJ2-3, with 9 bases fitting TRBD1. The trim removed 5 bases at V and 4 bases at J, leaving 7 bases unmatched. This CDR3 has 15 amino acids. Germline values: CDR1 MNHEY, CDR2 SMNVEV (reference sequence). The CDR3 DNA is TGTGCCAGCAGTCTTTACAGGGGGCTCTCAGATACGCAGTATTTT. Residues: CASSLYRGLSDTQYF.

The CDR3 sequence is CASSQAQLWQPQHF. The CDR3 region has the DNA TGTGCCAGCAGTCAGGCCCAGCTTTGGCAGCCCCAGCATTTT. V is TRBV6-6 and J is TRBJ1-5, with D uncertain. V gave up 5 bases and J gave up 7 bases, with 15 bases separating them. The V gene's germline CDR1 is MNHNY and CDR2 SVGAGI (reference sequence). CDR3 length equals 14 residues.

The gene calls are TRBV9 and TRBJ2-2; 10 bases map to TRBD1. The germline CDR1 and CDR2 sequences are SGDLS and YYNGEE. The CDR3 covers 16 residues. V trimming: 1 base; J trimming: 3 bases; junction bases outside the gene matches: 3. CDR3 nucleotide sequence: TGTGCCAGCAGCGTATTGGGGACAGGGGACACCGGGGAGCTGTTTTTT. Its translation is CASSVLGTGDTGELFF. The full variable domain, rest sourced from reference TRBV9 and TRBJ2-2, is DSGVTQTPKHLITATGQRVTLRCSPRSGDLSVYWYQQSLDQGLQFLIQYYNGEERAKGNILERFSAQQFPDLHSELNLSSLELGDSALYFCASSVLGTGDTGELFFGEGSRLTVL.

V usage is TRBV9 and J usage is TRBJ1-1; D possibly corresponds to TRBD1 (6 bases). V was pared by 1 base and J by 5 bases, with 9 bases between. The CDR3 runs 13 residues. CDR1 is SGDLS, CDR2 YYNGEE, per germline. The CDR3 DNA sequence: TGTGCCAGCAGCGTAAGAGGGGGTACTGAAGCTTTCTTT. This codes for CASSVRGGTEAFF.

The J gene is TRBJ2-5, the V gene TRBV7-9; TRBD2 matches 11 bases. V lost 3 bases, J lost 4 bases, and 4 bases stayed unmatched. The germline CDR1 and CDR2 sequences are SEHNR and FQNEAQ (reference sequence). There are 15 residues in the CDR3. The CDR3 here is CASSFSGGALETQYF. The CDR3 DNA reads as TGTGCCAGCAGCTTTAGCGGGGGGGCCCTAGAGACCCAGTACTTC.

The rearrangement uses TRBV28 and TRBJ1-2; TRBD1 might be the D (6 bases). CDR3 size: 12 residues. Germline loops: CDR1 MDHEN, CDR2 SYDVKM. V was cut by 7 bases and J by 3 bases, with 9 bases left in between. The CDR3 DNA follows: TGTGCCAGCATCAACAGGGACTATGGCTACACCTTC. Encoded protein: CASINRDYGYTF.

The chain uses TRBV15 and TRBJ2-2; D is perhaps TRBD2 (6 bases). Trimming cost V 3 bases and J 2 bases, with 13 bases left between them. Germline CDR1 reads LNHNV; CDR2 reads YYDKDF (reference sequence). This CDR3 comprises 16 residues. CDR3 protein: CATSSISGLNTGELFF. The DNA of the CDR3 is TGTGCCACCAGCAGTATCAGCGGACTAAACACCGGGGAGCTGTTTTTT.

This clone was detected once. The CDR3 DNA sequence: TGCAGCGTTGGACAGGGGCGTGAGCAGTTCTTC. Its protein product is CSVGQGREQFF. The chain couples TRBV29-1 to TRBJ2-1; 8 bases are shared with TRBD1. The length of the CDR3 is 11 residues. Unmatched junction bases numbered 2, after V lost 4 bases and J lost 9 bases. Germline V gives CDR1 SQVTM, CDR2 ANQGSEA.

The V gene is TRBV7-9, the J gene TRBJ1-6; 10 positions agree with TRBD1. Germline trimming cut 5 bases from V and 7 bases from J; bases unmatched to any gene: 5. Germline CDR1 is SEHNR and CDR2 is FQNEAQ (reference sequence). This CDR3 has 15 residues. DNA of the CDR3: TGTGCCAGCAGCCGATCGGGACAGGGGAATTCACCCCTCCACTTT. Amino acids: CASSRSGQGNSPLHF.

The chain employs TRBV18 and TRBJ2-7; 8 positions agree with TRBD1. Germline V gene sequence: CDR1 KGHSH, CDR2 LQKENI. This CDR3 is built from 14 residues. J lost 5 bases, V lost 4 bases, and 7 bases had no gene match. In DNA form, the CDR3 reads TGTGCCAGCTCACACCGGGACAGGCCCGACGAGCAGTACTTC. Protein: CASSHRDRPDEQYF.

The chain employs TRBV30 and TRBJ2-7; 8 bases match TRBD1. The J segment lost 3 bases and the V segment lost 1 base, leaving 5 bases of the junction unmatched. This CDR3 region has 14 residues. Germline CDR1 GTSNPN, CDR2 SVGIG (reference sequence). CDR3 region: CAWSETGGRYEQYF. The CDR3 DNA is TGTGCCTGGAGTGAAACAGGGGGACGCTACGAGCAGTACTTC.

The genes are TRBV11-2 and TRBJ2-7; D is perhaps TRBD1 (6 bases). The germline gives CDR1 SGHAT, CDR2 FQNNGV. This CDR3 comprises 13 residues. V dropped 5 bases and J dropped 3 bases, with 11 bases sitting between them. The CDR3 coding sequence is TGTGCCAGCAGCCAGGACAGATTCTACGAGCAGTACTTC. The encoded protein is CASSQDRFYEQYF.

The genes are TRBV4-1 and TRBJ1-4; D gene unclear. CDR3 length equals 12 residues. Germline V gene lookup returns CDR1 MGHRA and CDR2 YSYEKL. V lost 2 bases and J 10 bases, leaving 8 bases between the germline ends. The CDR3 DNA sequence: TGCGCCAGCAGCCAACCCGCGGGAAAACTGTTTTTT. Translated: CASSQPAGKLFF.

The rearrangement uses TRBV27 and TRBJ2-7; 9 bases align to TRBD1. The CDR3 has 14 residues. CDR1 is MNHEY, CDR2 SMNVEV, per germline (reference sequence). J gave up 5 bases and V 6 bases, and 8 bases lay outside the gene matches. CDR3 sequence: CASRPGQGNNEQYF. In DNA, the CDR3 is TGTGCCAGCAGACCGGGACAGGGTAACAACGAGCAGTACTTC.

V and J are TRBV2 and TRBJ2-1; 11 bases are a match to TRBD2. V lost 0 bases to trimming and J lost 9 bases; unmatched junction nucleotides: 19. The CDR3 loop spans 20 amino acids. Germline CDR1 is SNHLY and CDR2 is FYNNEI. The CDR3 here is CASSEALGASGGSSQCEQFF. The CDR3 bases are TGTGCCAGCAGTGAAGCATTGGGGGCTAGCGGGGGGTCGTCGCAATGTGAGCAGTTCTTC.